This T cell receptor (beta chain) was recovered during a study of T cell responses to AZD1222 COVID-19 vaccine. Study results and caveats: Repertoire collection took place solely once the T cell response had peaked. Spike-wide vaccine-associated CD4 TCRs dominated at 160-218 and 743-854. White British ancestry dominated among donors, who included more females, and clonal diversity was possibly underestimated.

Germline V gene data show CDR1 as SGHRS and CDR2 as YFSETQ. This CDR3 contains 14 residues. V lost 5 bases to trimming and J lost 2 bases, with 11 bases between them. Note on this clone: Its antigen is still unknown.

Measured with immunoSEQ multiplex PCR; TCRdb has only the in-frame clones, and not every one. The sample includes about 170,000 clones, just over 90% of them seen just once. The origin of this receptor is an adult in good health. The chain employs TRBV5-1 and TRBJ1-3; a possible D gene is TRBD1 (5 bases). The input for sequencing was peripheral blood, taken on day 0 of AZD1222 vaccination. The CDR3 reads CASSWGPTGNTIYF. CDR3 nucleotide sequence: TGCGCCAGCAGTTGGGGCCCCACTGGAAACACCATATATTTT.